This record looks at one TCR beta chain sequence and its context. This specimen comes from a study of blood T cell repertoires in COVID-19. Overall study context: COVID-19 samples from acute and convalescent phases originated in the United States, Italy and Spain.

Sequencing was performed with immunoSEQ multiplex PCR; in TCRdb, only in-frame clones are kept and a portion is missing. Of approximately 160,000 clones in the sample, around nine tenths were seen once. The CDR3 extends over 15 amino acids. The genes are TRBV12-2 and TRBJ2-3; TRBD2, the D gene given by the table, was not confirmed from the DNA. TRBV12-2 is described as a pseudogene. The receptor comes from a man in his fifties or sixties with COVID-19, enrolled during active disease. Sequenced sample: peripheral blood. This CDR3 reads CASRLALGGRDTQYF. In DNA form, the CDR3 reads TGTGCAAGTCGCTTAGCGCTGGGCGGGAGGGATACGCAGTATTTT.